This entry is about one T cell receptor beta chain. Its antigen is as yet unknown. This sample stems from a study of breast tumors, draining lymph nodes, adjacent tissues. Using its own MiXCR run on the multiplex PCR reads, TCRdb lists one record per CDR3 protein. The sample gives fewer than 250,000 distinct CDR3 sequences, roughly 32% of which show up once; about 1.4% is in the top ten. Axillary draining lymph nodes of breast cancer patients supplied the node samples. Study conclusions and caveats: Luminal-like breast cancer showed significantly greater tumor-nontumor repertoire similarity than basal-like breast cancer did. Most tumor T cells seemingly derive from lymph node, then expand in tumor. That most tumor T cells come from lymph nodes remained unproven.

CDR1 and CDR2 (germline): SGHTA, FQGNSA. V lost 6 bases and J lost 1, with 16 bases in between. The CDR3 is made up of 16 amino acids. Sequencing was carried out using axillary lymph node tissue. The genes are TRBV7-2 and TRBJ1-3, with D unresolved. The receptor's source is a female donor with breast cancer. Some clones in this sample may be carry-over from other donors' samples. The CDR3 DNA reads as TGTGCCAGCAGATGGACCCAACTGATTTCTGGAAACACCATATATTTT. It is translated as CASRWTQLISGNTIYF.